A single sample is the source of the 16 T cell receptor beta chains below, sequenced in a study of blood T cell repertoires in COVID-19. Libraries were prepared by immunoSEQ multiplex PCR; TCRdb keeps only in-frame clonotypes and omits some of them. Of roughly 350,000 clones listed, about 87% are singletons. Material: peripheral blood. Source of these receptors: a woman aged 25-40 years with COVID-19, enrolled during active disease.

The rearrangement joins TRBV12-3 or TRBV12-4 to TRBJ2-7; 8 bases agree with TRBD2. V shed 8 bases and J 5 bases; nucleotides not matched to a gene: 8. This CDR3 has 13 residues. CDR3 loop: CASSAGGINEQYF. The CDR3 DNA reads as TGTGCCAGCTCTGCGGGAGGTATAAACGAGCAGTACTTC.

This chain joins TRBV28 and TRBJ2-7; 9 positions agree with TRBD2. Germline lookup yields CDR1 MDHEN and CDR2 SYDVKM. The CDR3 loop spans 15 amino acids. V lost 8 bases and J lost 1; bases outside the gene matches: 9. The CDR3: CASDSRAGGSYEQYF. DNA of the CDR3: TGTGCCAGCGATTCCAGAGCGGGAGGATCCTACGAGCAGTACTTC.

The CDR3: CASNPLAGVETQYF. Here the CDR3 DNA reads TGTGCCAGCAACCCCCTGGCGGGAGTAGAGACCCAGTACTTC. This rearrangement joins TRBV28 to TRBJ2-5; TRBD2 aligns across 7 bases. The germline gives CDR1 MDHEN, CDR2 SYDVKM. V was pared by 7 bases and J by 4 bases, with 9 bases of the junction left unmatched. This CDR3 is 14 amino acids long.

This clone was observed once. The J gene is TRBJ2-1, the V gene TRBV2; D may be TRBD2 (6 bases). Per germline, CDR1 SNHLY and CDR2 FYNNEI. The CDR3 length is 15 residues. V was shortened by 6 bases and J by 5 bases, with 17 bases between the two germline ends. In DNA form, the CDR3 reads TGTGCCAGCAGCCCCGAGGCGGGAATCCACAATGAGCAGTTCTTC. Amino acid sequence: CASSPEAGIHNEQFF.

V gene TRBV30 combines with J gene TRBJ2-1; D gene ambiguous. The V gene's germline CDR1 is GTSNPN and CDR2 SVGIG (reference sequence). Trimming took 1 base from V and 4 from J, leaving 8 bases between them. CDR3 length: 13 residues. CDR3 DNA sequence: TGTGCCTGGAGTGGCGGCAGTTACAATGAGCAGTTCTTC. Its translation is CAWSGGSYNEQFF.

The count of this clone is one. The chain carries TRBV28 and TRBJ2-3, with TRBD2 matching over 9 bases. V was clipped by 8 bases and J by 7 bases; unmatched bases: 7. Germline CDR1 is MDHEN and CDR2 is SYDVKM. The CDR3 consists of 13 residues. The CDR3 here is CASVAGGPHTQYF. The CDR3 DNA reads TGTGCCAGCGTTGCGGGAGGGCCACATACGCAGTATTTT.

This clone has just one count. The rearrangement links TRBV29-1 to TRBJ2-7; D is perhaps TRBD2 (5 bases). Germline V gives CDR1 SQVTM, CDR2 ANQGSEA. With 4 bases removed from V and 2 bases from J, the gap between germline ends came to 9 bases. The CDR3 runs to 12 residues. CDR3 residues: CSVVDSPYEQYF. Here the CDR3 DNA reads TGCAGCGTTGTGGACTCGCCCTACGAGCAGTACTTC.

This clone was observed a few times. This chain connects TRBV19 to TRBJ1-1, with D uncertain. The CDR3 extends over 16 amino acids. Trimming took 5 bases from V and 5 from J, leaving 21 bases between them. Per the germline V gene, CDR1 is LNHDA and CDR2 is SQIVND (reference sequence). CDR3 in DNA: TGTGCCAGTAGTTCTCAATTGCCCAGTACGGGGACTGAAGCTTTCTTT. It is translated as CASSSQLPSTGTEAFF.

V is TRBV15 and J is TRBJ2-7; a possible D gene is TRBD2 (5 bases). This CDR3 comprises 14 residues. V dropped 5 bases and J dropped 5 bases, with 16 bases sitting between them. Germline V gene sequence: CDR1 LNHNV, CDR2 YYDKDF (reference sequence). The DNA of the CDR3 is TGTGCCACCAGCCCCGAGCCGGGGTCCCACGAGCAGTACTTC. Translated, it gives CATSPEPGSHEQYF.

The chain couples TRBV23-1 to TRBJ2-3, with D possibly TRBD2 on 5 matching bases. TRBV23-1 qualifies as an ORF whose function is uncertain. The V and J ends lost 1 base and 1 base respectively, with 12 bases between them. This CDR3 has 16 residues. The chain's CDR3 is CASSQLRDLGTDTQYF. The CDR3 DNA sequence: TGCGCCAGCAGTCAATTGAGGGATCTGGGCACAGATACGCAGTATTTT.

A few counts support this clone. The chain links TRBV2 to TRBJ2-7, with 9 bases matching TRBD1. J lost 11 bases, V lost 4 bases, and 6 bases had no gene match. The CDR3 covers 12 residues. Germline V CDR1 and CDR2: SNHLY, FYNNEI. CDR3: CASSGGDRDKYF. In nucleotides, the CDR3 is TGTGCCAGCAGTGGAGGGGACAGGGATAAGTACTTC.

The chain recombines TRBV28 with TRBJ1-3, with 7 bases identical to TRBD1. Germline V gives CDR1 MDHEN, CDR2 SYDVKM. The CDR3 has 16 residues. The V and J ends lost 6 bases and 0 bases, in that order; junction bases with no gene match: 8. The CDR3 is CASSYLDRRSGNTIYF. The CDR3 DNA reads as TGTGCCAGCAGCTATCTGGACAGGCGCTCTGGAAACACCATATATTTT.

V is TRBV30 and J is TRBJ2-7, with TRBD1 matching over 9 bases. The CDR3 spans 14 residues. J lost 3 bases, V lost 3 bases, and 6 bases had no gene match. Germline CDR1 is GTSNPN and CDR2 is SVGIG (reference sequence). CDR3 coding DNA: TGTGCCTGGAGGGGACAGGGCTCCTACTACGAGCAGTACTTC. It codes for CAWRGQGSYYEQYF.

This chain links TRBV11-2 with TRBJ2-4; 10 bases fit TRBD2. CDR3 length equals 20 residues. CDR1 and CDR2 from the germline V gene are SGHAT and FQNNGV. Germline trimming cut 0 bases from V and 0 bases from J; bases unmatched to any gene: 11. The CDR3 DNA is TGTGCCAGCAGCTTAGAGGTGACTAGCGGGTTTGAGCTAGCCAAAAACATTCAGTACTTC. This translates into CASSLEVTSGFELAKNIQYF.

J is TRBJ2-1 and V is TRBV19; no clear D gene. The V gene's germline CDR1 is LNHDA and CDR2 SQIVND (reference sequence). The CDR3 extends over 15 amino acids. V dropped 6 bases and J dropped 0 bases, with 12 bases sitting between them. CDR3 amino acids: CASRSGASSYNEQFF. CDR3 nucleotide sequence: TGTGCCAGTAGATCGGGTGCCAGCTCCTACAATGAGCAGTTCTTC.

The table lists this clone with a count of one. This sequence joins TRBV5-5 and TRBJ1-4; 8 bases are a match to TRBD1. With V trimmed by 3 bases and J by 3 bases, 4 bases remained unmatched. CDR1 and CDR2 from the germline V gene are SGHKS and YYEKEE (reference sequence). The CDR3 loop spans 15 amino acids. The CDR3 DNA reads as TGTGCCAGCAGCTCCAGGGGGCTTGCTAATGAAAAACTGTTTTTT. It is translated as CASSSRGLANEKLFF.